What follows are 9 T cell receptor beta chains derived from one specimen sequenced in a study of blood T cell repertoires in COVID-19. Only in-frame clones appear in the TCRdb table, and some are missing; sequencing was by immunoSEQ multiplex PCR. The sample yields approximately 260,000 clones, about nine tenths seen once. Sequencing input: PBMCs or T cells enriched from blood (not recorded which). The receptors stem from a woman aged 25-40 years with acute COVID-19.

In this sample, this clone turned up once. This chain links TRBV29-1 with TRBJ1-2; 7 bases fit TRBD1. CDR1 SQVTM and CDR2 ANQGSEA come from the germline V gene. V trimming: 7 bases; J trimming: 3 bases; junction bases outside the gene matches: 8. CDR3 size: 13 residues. This CDR3 reads CSAERQGDYGYTF. CDR3 bases: TGCAGCGCCGAAAGACAGGGCGACTATGGCTACACCTTC. The whole variable domain, filled in from reference TRBV29-1 and TRBJ1-2, reads SAVISQKPSRDICQRGTSLTIQCQVDSQVTMMFWYRQQPGQSLTLIATANQGSEATYESGFVIDKFPISRPNLTFSTLTVSNMSPEDSSIYLCSAERQGDYGYTFGSGTRLTVV.

V and J are TRBV7-2 and TRBJ2-1, with 7 bases matching TRBD1. V gave up 1 base and J gave up 8 bases; unmatched junction bases: 8. Germline CDR1 is SGHTA and CDR2 is FQGNSA. This CDR3 has 15 amino acids. In nucleotides, the CDR3 is TGTGCCAGCAGCTTAGACAGGGGATCTGCCTATGAGCAGTTCTTC. This sequence encodes CASSLDRGSAYEQFF.

This chain links TRBV9 with TRBJ2-7; 9 nucleotides align to TRBD1. The CDR3 covers 14 residues. Germline V CDR1 and CDR2: SGDLS, YYNGEE. J was trimmed by 6 bases and V by 2 bases; bases with no gene match: 6. Here the CDR3 reads CASSVWTGEGEQYF. Written as DNA, the CDR3 is TGTGCCAGCAGCGTTTGGACAGGGGAAGGCGAGCAGTACTTC.

CDR3 nucleotides: TGTGCCAGCAAAGGGGATGAGCAGTTCTTC. Its protein product is CASKGDEQFF. This rearrangement joins TRBV7-9 to TRBJ2-1; TRBD1 might be the D (5 bases). The CDR3 is 10 residues long. The germline V and J ends were trimmed by 7 bases and 8 bases, with 6 bases remaining between them. Germline CDR1 SEHNR, CDR2 FQNEAQ (reference sequence).

The chain recombines TRBV19 with TRBJ1-1, with a weak D call TRBD1 (6 bases). The CDR3 loop spans 12 amino acids. The V gene's germline CDR1 is LNHDA and CDR2 SQIVND (reference sequence). Trimming removed 3 bases from V and 6 bases from J, with 8 bases in between. The CDR3 nucleotides read TGTGCCAGTAGTATGGGGGCCCCTGAAGCTTTCTTT. Translating gives CASSMGAPEAFF.

The chain combines TRBV7-3 with TRBJ1-2; D not resolved. Germline V gene data show CDR1 as SGHTA and CDR2 as FQGTGA. Trimming took off 2 bases at V and 5 bases at J, with 9 bases between the two ends. The CDR3 loop spans 13 amino acids. The CDR3 nucleotides are TGTGCCAGCAGCTTAGCCAGAGGTTATGGCTACACCTTC. Protein: CASSLARGYGYTF. Full variable domain (outside the CDR3, taken from reference TRBV7-3 and TRBJ1-2): GAGVSQTPSNKVTEKGKYVELRCDPISGHTALYWYRQSLGQGPEFLIYFQGTGAADDSGLPNDRFFAVRPEGSVSTLKIQRTERGDSAVYLCASSLARGYGYTFGSGTRLTVV.

This clone has just one count. The gene calls are TRBV15 and TRBJ1-5; TRBD1 matches at 8 bases. The CDR3 sequence is 15 residues long. Germline V gene sequence: CDR1 LNHNV, CDR2 YYDKDF (reference sequence). With 3 bases clipped from V and 1 base from J, the junction kept 2 bases outside the gene matches. The CDR3 coding sequence is TGTGCCACCAGCAGCCGGACAGGGAGCAATCAGCCCCAGCATTTT. Encoded protein: CATSSRTGSNQPQHF.

This clone appeared once. The genes are TRBV29-1 and TRBJ2-7; tentative D call: TRBD2 (6 bases). V dropped 4 bases and J dropped 3 bases, with 7 bases sitting between them. Germline V lookup: CDR1 SQVTM, CDR2 ANQGSEA. The CDR3 loop spans 11 amino acids. The DNA of the CDR3 is TGCAGCGTTGGGACTAACTACGAGCAGTACTTC. This sequence encodes CSVGTNYEQYF.

This CDR3 is CASSLIQGEPGNTIYF. The CDR3 bases are TGTGCCAGCAGCTTGATCCAGGGGGAGCCTGGAAACACCATATATTTT. The rearrangement uses TRBV11-2 and TRBJ1-3; TRBD1 matches 7 bases. From germline, CDR1 is SGHAT and CDR2 FQNNGV. The CDR3 covers 16 residues. J gave up 2 bases and V 3 bases, and 7 bases lay outside the gene matches.